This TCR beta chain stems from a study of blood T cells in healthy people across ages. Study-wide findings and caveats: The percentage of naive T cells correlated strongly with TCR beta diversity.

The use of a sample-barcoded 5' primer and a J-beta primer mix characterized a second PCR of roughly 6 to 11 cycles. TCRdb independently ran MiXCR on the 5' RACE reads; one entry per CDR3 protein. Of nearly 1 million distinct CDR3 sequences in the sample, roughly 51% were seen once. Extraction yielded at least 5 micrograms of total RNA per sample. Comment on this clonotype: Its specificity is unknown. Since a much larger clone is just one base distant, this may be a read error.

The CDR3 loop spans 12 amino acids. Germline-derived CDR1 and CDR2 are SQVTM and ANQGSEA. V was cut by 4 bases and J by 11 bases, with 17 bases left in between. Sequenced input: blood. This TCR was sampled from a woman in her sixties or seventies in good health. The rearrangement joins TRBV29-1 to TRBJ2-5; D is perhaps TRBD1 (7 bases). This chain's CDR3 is CSVVEGTDEQYF. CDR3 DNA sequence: TGCAGCGTTGTGGAGGGGACAGATGAGCAGTACTTC.